These T cell receptor beta chains were read from a single sample in a study of blood T cell repertoires in COVID-19. The repertoire was sequenced with immunoSEQ multiplex PCR; TCRdb's copy has only in-frame clones and lacks some. Of around 120,000 clones in the sample, 85% to 90% were seen once. Sequencing input: peripheral blood. The receptors were sampled from an older woman with COVID-19, enrolled during active disease. CDR3s include the opening cysteine and the closing phenylalanine or tryptophan. Fields, in order: V gene, CDR3 protein.

V: TRBV5-1; CDR3: CASTSGHGIDLYGYTF
V: TRBV25-1; CDR3: CASSDLRQGVYGYTF
V: TRBV25-1; CDR3: CASSAPMGGNTEAFF
V: TRBV7-2; CDR3: CASSLAGQTNTEAFF
V: TRBV19; CDR3: CASSTDSRGTHQPQHF
V: TRBV6-5; CDR3: CASSTLGQGSQPQHF
V: TRBV6-5; CDR3: CASRRQGRGEAFF
V: TRBV10-3; CDR3: CAISESTGRNGYTF
V: TRBV5-6; CDR3: CASSRDRAGETQYF
V: TRBV18; CDR3: CASSPRRAGIDEKLFF
V: TRBV5-6; CDR3: CASSLGGDPTDTQYF
V: TRBV6-5; CDR3: CASRGFQRGGELFF
V: TRBV18; CDR3: CASSPDGSYGYTF
V: TRBV7-2; CDR3: CASSLEVGSNQPQHF
V: TRBV2; CDR3: CASRPGQGRYGYTF
V: TRBV10-3; CDR3: CAISRQGSYEQYF
V: TRBV7-9; CDR3: CASSLARYEQFF
V: TRBV7-2; CDR3: CASSLDRSGGYTF
V: TRBV5-4; CDR3: CASSLRVGDTEAFF
V: TRBV7-2; CDR3: CASSLAGQRIEKLFF
V: TRBV10-3; CDR3: CAITEGQGSDEQFF
V: TRBV7-8; CDR3: CASSPPATGLSPLHF
V: TRBV6-5; CDR3: CASSFDRVGTDTQYF